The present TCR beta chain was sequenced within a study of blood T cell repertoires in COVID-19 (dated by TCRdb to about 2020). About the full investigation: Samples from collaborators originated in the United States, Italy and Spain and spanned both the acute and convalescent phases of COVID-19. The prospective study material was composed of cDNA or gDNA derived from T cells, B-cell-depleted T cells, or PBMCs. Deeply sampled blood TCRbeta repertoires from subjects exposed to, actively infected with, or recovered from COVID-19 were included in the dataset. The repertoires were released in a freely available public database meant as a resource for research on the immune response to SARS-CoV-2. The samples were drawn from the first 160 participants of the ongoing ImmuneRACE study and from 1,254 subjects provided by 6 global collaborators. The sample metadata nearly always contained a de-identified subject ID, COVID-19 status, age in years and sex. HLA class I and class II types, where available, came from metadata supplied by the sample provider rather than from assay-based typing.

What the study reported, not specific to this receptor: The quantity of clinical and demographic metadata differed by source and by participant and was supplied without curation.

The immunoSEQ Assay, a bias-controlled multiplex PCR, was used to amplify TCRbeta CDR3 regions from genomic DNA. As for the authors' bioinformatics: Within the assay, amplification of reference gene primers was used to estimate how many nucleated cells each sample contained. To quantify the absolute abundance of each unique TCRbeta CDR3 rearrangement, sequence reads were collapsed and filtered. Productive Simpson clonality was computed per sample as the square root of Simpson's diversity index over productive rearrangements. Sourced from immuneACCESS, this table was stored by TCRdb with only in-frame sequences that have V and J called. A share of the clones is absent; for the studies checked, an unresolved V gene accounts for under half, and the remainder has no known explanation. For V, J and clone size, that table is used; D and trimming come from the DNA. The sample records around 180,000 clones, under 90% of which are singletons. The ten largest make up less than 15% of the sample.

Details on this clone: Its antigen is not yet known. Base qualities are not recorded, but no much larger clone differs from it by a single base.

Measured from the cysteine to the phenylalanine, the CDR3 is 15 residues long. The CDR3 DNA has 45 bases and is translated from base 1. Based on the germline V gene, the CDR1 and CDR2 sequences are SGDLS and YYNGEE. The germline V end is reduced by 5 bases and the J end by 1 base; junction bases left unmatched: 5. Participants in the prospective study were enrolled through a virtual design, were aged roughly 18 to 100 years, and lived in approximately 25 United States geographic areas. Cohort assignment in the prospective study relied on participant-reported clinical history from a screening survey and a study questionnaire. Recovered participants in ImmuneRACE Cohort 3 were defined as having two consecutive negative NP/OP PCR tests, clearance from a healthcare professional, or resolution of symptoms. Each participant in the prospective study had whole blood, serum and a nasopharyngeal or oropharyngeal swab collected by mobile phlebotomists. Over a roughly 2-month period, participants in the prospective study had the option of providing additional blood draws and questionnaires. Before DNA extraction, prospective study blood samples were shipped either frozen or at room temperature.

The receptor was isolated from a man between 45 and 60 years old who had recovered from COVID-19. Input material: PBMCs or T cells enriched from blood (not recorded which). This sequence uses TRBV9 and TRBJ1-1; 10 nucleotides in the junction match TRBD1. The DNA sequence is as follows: TGTGCCAGCAGAGAAGGACAGGGGGAGAACACTGAAGCTTTCTTT. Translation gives CASREGQGENTEAFF.